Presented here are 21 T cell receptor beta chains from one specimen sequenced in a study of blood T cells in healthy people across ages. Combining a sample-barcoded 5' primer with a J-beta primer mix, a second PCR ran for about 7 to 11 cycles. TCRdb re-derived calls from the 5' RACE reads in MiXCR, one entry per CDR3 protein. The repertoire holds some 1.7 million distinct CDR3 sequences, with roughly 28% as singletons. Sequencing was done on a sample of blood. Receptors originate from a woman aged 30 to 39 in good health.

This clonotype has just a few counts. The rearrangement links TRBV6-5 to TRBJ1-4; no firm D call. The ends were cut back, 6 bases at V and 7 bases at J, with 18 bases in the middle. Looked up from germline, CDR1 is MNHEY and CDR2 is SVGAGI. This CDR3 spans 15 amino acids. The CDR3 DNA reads TGTGCCAGCAGGAACAACGACGGACGTGGTGAAAAACTGTTTTTT. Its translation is CASRNNDGRGEKLFF.

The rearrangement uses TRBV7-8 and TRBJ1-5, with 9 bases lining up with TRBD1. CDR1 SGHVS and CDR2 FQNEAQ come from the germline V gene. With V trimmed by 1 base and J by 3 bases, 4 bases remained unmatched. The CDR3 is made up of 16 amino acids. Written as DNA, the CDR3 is TGTGCCAGCAGCTTAGGTGGACAGGGGATCAATCAGCCCCAGCATTTT. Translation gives CASSLGGQGINQPQHF.

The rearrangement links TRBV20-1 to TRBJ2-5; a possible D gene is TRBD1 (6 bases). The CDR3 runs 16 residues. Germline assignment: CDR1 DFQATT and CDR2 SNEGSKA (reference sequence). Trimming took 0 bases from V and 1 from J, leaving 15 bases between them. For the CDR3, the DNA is TGCAGTGCTAGAGAACCTACAGGGACGGCCCAAGAGACCCAGTACTTC. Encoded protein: CSAREPTGTAQETQYF.

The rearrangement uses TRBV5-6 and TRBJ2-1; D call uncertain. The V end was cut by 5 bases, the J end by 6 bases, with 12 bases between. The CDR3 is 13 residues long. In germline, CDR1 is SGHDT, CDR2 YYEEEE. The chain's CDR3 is CASRQSPINEQFF. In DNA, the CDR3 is TGTGCCAGCAGGCAGTCCCCCATCAATGAGCAGTTCTTC.

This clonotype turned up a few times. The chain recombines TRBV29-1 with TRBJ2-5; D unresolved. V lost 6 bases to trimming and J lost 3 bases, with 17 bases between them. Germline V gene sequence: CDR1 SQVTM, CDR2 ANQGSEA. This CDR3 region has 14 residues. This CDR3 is CSVPLFGSEETQYF. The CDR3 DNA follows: TGCAGCGTCCCCCTTTTCGGTAGTGAAGAGACCCAGTACTTC.

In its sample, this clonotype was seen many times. The CDR3 DNA reads as TGCAGCGTTGACAGGGGGTTTGTAAATGAGCAGTTCTTC. It specifies CSVDRGFVNEQFF. V gene TRBV29-1 combines with J gene TRBJ2-1, with 7 bases matching TRBD1. This CDR3 contains 13 residues. J lost 7 bases, V lost 3 bases, and 6 bases had no gene match. Germline V CDR1 and CDR2: SQVTM, ANQGSEA.

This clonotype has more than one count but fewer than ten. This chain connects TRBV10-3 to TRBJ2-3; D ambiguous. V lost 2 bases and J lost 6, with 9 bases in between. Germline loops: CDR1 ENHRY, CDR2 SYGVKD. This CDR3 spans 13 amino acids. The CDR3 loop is CAISEIGGDTQYF. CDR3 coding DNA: TGTGCCATCAGTGAGATTGGTGGGGATACGCAGTATTTT.

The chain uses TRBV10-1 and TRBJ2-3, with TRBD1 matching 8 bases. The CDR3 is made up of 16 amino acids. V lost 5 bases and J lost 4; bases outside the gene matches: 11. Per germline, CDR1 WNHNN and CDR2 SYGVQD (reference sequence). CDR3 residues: CASSSAGTGGADTQYF. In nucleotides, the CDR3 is TGCGCCAGCAGTTCAGCCGGGACAGGCGGAGCAGATACGCAGTATTTT.

The CDR3 DNA follows: TGTGCCAGCAGAGAAATGGGCGAGCAGTACTTC. The encoded protein is CASREMGEQYF. The chain has TRBV25-1 and TRBJ2-7; no clear D. Trimming shortened V by 6 bases and J by 6 bases, and 9 bases separated the two germline ends. The CDR3 spans 11 residues. Per germline, CDR1 MGHDK and CDR2 SYGVNS.

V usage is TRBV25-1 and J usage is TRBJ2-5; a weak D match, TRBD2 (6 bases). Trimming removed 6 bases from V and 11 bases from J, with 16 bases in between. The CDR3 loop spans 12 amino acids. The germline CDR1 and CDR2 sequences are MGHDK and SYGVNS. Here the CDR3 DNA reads TGTGCCAGCAGATTTGAAGTAGCGGAGCAGTACTTC. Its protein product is CASRFEVAEQYF.

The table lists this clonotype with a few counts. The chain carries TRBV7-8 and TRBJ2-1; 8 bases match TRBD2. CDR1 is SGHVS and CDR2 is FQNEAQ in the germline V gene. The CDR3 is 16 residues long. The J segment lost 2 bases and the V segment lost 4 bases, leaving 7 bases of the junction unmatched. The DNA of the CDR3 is TGTGCCAGCAGCTCTGCTGGCGGGAGGACCTACAATGAGCAGTTCTTC. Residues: CASSSAGGRTYNEQFF.

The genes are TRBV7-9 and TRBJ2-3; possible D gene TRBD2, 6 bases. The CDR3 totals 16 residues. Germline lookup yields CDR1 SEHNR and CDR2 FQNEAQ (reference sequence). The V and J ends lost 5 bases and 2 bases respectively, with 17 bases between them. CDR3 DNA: TGTGCCAGCAGCGTGGGACTGCCTCATTTCACAGATACGCAGTATTTT. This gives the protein CASSVGLPHFTDTQYF.

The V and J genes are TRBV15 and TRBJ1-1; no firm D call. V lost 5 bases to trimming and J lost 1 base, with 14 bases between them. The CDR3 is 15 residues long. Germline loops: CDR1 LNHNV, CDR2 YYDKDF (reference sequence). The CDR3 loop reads CATSAGRLGNTEAFF. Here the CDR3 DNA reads TGTGCCACCAGCGCCGGCAGGTTAGGGAACACTGAAGCTTTCTTT. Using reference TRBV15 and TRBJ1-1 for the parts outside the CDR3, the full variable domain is DAMVIQNPRYQVTQFGKPVTLSCSQTLNHNVMYWYQQKSSQAPKLLFHYYDKDFNNEADTPDNFQSRRPNTSFCFLDIRSPGLGDTAMYLCATSAGRLGNTEAFFGQGTRLTVV.

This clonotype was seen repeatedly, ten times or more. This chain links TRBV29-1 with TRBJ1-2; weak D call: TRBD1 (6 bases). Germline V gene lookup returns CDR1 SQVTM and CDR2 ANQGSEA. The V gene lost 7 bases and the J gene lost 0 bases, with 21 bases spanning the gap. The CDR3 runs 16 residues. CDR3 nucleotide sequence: TGCAGCGGCCTCATACAGGGCTTAGGGTCTAACTATGGCTACACCTTC. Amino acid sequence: CSGLIQGLGSNYGYTF.

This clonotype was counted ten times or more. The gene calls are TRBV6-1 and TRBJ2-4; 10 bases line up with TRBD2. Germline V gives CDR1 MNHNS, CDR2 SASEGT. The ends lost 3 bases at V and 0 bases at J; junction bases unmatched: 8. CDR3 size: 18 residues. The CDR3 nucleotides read TGTGCCAGCAGTGATAGGACTAGCGGAGATCTAGCCAAAAACATTCAGTACTTC. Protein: CASSDRTSGDLAKNIQYF.

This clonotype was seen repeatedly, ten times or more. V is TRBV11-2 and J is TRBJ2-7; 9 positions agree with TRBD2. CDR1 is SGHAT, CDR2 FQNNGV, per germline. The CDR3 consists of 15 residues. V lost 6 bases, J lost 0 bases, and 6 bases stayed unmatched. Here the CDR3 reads CASRLVSGSSYEQYF. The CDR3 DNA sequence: TGTGCCAGCAGGCTAGTTAGCGGGAGCTCCTACGAGCAGTACTTC.

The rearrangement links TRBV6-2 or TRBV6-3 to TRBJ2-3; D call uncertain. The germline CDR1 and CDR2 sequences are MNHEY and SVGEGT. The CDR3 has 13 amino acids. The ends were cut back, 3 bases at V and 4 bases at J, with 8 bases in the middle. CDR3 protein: CASSYDGADTQYF. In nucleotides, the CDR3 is TGTGCCAGCAGTTATGACGGTGCAGATACGCAGTATTTT.

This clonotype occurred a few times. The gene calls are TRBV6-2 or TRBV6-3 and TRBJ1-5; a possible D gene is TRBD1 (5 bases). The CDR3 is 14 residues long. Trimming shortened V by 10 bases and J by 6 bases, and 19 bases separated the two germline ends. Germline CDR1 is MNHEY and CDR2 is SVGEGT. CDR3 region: CATSESGAPQPQHF. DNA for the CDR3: TGTGCCACCTCGGAGAGTGGGGCCCCTCAGCCCCAGCATTTT.

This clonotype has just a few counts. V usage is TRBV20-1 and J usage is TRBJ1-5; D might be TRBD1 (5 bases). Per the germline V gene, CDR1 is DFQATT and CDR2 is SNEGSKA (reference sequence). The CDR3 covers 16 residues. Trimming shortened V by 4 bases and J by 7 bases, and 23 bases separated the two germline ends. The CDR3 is CSAISGAQGSSQPQHF. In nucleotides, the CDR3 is TGCAGTGCTATCAGTGGGGCTCAGGGTTCGTCGCAGCCCCAGCATTTT.

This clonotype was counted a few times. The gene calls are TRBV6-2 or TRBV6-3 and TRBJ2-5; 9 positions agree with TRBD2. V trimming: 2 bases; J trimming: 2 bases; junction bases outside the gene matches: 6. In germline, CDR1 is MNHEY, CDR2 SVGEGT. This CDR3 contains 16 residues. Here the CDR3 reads CASSYGAGGPQETQYF. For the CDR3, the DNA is TGTGCCAGCAGTTACGGGGCGGGAGGGCCGCAAGAGACCCAGTACTTC.

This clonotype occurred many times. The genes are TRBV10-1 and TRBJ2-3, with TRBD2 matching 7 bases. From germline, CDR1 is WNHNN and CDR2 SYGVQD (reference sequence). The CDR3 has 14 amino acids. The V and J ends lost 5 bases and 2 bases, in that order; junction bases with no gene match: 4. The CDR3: CASSSGAVTDTQYF. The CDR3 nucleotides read TGCGCCAGCAGTAGCGGGGCTGTCACAGATACGCAGTATTTT.